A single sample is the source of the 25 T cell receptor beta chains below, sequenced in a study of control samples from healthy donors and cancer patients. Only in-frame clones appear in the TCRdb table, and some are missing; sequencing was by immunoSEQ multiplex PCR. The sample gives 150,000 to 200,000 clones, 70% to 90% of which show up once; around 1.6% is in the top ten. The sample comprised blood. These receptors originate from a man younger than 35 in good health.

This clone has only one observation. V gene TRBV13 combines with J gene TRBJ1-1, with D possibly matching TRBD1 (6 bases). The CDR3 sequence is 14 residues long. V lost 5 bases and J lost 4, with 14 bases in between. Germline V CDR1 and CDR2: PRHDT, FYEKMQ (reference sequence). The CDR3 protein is CASSPPGTTTEAFF. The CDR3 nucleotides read TGTGCCAGCAGCCCACCTGGGACAACCACTGAAGCTTTCTTT.

DNA for the CDR3: TGTGCCAGCAGTTTTGTGGAAAGCTCCTACAATGAGCAGTTCTTC. Protein: CASSFVESSYNEQFF. The V call is TRBV27, the J call TRBJ2-1; D is unclear. Germline V gives CDR1 MNHEY, CDR2 SMNVEV (reference sequence). The CDR3 runs 15 residues. V was shortened by 3 bases and J by 0 bases, with 9 bases between the two germline ends.

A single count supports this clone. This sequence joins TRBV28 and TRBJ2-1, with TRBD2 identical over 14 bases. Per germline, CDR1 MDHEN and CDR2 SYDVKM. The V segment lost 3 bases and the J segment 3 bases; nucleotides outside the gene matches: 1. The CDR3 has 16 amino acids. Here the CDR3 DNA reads TGTGCCAGCAGTTTGACTAGCGGGGGGGGCTACAATGAGCAGTTCTTC. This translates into CASSLTSGGGYNEQFF.

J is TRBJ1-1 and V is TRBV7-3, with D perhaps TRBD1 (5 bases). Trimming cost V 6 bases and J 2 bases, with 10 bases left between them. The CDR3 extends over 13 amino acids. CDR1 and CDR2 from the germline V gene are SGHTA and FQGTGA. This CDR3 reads CASSLDTNTEAFF. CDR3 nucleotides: TGTGCCAGCAGTCTGGACACAAACACTGAAGCTTTCTTT.

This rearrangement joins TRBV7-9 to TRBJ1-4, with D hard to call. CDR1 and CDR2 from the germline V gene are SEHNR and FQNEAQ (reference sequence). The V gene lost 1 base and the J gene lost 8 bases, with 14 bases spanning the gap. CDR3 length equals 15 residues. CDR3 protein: CASSLVSYKEEKLFF. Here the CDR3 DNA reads TGTGCCAGCAGCTTAGTTTCCTATAAGGAGGAAAAACTGTTTTTT.

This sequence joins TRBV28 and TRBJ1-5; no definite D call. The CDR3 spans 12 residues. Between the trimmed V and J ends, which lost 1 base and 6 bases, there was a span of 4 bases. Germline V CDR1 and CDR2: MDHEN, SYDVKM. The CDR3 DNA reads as TGTGCCAGCAGTTTATTTGGTCAGCCCCAGCATTTT. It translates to CASSLFGQPQHF.

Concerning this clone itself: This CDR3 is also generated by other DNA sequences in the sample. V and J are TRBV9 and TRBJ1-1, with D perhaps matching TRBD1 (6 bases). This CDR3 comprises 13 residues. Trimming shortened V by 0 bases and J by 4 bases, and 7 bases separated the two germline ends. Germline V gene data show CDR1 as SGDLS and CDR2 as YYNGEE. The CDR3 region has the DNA TGTGCCAGCAGCGTAGACAGGGTCACTGAAGCTTTCTTT. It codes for CASSVDRVTEAFF.

The CDR3 loop is CASSLVGTGGTEAFF. The CDR3 nucleotides read TGTGCCAGCAGCTTAGTTGGGACAGGGGGCACTGAAGCTTTCTTT. The chain combines TRBV7-2 with TRBJ1-1, with 11 bases that match TRBD1. The trim removed 1 base at V and 4 bases at J, leaving 2 bases unmatched. The germline V gene has CDR1 SGHTA and CDR2 FQGNSA. This CDR3 spans 15 amino acids. Drawing the rest from reference TRBV7-2 and TRBJ1-1, the complete variable domain is GAGVSQSPSNKVTEKGKDVELRCDPISGHTALYWYRQSLGQGLEFLIYFQGNSAPDKSGLPSDRFSAERTGGSVSTLTIQRTQQEDSAVYLCASSLVGTGGTEAFFGQGTRLTVV.

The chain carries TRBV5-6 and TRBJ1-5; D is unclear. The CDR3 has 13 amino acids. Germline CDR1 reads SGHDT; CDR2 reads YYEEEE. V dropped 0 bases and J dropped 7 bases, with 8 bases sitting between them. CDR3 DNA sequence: TGTGCCAGCAGCTTGGGGGCGCGGCAGCCCCAGCATTTT. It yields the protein CASSLGARQPQHF.

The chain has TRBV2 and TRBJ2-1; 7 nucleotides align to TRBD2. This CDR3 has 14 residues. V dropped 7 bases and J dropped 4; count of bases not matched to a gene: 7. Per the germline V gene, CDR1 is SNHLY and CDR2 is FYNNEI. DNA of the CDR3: TGTGCCAGCAATGGCGGGGGTCGTTACAATGAGCAGTTCTTC. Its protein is CASNGGGRYNEQFF.

The CDR3 bases are TGTGCCGGAACGCGCGGCGGATACGAGCAGTACTTC. Amino acids: CAGTRGGYEQYF. V and J are TRBV30 and TRBJ2-7; no clear D gene. The CDR3 covers 12 residues. The V end was cut by 8 bases, the J end by 4 bases, with 15 bases between. Germline loops: CDR1 GTSNPN, CDR2 SVGIG (reference sequence).

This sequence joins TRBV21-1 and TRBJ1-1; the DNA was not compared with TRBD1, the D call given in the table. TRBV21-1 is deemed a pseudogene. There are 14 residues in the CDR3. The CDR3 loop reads CASGGGRRAAEAFF. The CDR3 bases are TGTGCCAGCGGGGGCGGCAGACGGGCCGCTGAAGCTTTCTTT.

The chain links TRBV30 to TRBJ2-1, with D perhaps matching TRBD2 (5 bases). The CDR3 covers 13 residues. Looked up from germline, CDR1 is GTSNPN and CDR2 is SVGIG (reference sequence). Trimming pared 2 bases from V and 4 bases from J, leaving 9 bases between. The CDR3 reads CAWSLGAYNEQFF. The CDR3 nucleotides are TGTGCCTGGAGTTTGGGAGCGTACAATGAGCAGTTCTTC.

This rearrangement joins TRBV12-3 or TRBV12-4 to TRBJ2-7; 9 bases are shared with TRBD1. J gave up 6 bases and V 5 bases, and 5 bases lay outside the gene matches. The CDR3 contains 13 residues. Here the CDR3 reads CASSPGQGLEQYF. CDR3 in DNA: TGTGCCAGCAGTCCGGGACAGGGTCTCGAGCAGTACTTC.

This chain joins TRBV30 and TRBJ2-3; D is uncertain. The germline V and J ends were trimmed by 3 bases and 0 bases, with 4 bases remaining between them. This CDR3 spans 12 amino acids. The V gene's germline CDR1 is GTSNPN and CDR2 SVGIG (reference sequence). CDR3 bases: TGTGCCTGGAGAGCTAGCACAGATACGCAGTATTTT. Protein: CAWRASTDTQYF.

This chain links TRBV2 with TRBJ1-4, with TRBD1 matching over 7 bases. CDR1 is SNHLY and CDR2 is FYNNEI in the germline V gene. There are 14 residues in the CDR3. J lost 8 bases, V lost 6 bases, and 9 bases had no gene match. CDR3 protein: CASSPGGGHEKLFF. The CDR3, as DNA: TGTGCCAGCAGCCCAGGGGGGGGCCACGAAAAACTGTTTTTT.

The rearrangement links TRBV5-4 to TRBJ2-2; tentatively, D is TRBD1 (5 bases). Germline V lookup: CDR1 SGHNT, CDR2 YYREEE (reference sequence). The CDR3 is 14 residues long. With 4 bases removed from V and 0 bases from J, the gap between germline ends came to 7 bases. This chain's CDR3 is CASSPGSNTGELFF. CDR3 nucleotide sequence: TGTGCCAGCAGCCCAGGGTCGAACACCGGGGAGCTGTTTTTT.

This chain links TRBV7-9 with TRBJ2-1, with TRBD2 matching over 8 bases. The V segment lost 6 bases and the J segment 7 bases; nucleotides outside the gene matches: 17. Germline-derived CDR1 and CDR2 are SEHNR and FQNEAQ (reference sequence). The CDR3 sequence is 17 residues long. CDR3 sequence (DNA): TGTGCCAGCAGTTTGCCCTCCGGGGGGGCTAAAGATAATGAGCAGTTCTTC. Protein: CASSLPSGGAKDNEQFF. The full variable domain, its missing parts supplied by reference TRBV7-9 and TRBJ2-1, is DTGVSQNPRHKITKRGQNVTFRCDPISEHNRLYWYRQTLGQGPEFLTYFQNEAQLEKSRLLSDRFSAERPKGSFSTLEIQRTEQGDSAMYLCASSLPSGGAKDNEQFFGPGTRLTVL.

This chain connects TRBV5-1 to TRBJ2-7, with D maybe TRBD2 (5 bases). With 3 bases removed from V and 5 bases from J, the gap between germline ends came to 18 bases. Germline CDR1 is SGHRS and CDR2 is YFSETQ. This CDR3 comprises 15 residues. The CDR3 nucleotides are TGCGCCAGCAGCTCCAGTACGGGGAGAGGCCACGAGCAGTACTTC. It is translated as CASSSSTGRGHEQYF.

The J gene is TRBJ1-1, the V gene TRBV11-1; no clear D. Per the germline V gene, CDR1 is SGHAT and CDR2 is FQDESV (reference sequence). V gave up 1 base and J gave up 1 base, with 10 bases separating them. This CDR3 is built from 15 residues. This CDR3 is CASSLDGRGNTEAFF. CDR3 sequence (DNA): TGTGCCAGCAGCTTAGACGGGCGCGGGAACACTGAAGCTTTCTTT. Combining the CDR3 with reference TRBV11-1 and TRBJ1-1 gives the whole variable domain EAEVAQSPRYKITEKSQAVAFWCDPISGHATLYWYRQILGQGPELLVQFQDESVVDDSQLPKDRFSAERLKGVDSTLKIQPAELGDSAMYLCASSLDGRGNTEAFFGQGTRLTVV.

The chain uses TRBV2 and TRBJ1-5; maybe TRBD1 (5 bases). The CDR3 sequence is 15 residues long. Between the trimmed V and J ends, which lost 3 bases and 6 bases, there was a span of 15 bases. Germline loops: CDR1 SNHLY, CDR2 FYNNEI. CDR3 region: CASSDQGYGFQPQHF. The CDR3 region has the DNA TGTGCCAGCAGTGATCAGGGTTATGGGTTTCAGCCCCAGCATTTT.

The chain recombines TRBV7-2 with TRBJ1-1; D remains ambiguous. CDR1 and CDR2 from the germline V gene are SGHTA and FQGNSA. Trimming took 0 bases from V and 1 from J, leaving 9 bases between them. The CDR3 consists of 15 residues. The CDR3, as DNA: TGTGCCAGCAGCTTAGCGCTGGGAGGGAACACTGAAGCTTTCTTT. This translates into CASSLALGGNTEAFF. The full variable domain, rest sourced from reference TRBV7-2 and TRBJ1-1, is GAGVSQSPSNKVTEKGKDVELRCDPISGHTALYWYRQSLGQGLEFLIYFQGNSAPDKSGLPSDRFSAERTGGSVSTLTIQRTQQEDSAVYLCASSLALGGNTEAFFGQGTRLTVV.

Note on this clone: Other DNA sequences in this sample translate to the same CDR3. CDR3: CASSTGQGYEQYF. DNA for the CDR3: TGCGCCAGCAGCACCGGACAGGGATACGAGCAGTACTTC. The chain couples TRBV5-1 to TRBJ2-7; 8 bases agree with TRBD1. V lost 4 bases and J lost 4; bases outside the gene matches: 4. CDR1 SGHRS and CDR2 YFSETQ come from the germline V gene. This CDR3 has 13 amino acids.

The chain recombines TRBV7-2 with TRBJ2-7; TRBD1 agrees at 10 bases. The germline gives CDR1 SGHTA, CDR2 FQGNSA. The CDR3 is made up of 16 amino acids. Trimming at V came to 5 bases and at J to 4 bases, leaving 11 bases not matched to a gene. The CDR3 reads CASSPRDRGFRYEQYF. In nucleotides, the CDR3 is TGTGCCAGCAGCCCCCGGGACAGGGGTTTTCGGTACGAGCAGTACTTC.

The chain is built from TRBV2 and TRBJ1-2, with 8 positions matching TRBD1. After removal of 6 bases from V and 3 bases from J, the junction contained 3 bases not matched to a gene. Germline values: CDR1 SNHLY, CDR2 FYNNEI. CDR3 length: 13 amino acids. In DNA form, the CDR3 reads TGTGCCAGCAGGAAGACAGGGGACTATGGCTACACCTTC. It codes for CASRKTGDYGYTF.